The sequence of this T cell receptor beta chain was determined in a study of spatial heterogeneity in lung cancer. Whole-study results and caveats: Counts of expanded alpha and beta TCRs within tumors tracked the tumor nonsynonymous mutation count.

Time point of the sample: sample taken at primary tumor resection. Whole RNA came from tumor, nontumor lung or frozen PBMC and was sequenced without being sorted. This clonotype is termed medium-sized. Its antigen remains unidentified. A library made for alpha chains picked up this beta chain off target, so its size means little. Trimming shortened V by 4 bases and J by 3 bases, and 14 bases separated the two germline ends. The CDR3 extends over 14 amino acids. Germline V gene data show CDR1 as SGHRS and CDR2 as YFSETQ. Each TCR cDNA molecule carried a unique molecular identifier. MiXCR, run by TCRdb on the 5' RACE reads, gives a single entry per CDR3 protein. The table shows approximately 11,000 distinct CDR3 sequences, with approximately 8% occurring only once.

The source was lung tumor tissue, collected at surgery. This chain uses TRBV5-1 with TRBJ2-7, with D possibly matching TRBD1 (6 bases). The source of this sequence is a female donor with early-stage non-small cell lung cancer. CDR3 loop: CASSPGPGDYEQYF. As DNA, the CDR3 is TGCGCCAGCAGCCCGGGACCAGGGGACTACGAGCAGTACTTC.